This T cell receptor (beta chain) was recorded in a study of Graves' ophthalmopathy and Graves' hyperthyroidism. The CDR3 extends over 14 amino acids. CDR1 and CDR2 from the germline V gene are SQVTM and ANQGSEA. RNA transcripts served as template for amplifying TCR beta CDR3 sequences. RT-PCR with HTBI primers came first, then second-round multiplex PCR. TCRdb called the multiplex PCR reads again in MiXCR, with one record for every CDR3 protein. Of some 1.1 million distinct CDR3 sequences listed, 36% were seen once; the top ten hold roughly 11%. The chain combines TRBV29-1 with TRBJ1-2, with D possibly TRBD1 on 5 matching bases. What was sequenced was peripheral blood or thyroid tissue (not recorded which). This receptor was obtained from an adult man with Graves' hyperthyroidism. In DNA, the CDR3 is TGCAGTTACTCGGACATAGGGGACGGCTATGGCTACACCTTC. Protein sequence: CSYSDIGDGYGYTF.